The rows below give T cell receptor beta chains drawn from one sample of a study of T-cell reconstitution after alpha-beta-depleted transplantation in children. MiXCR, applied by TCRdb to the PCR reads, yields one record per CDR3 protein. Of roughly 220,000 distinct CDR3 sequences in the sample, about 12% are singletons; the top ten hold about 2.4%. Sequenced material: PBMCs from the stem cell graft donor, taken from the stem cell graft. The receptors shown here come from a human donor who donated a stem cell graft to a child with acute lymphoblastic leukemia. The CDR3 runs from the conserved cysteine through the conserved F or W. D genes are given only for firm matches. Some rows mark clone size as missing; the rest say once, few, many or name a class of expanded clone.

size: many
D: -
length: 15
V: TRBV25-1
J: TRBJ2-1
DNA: TGTGCCAGCAGTCTTCGGACAGCCTCCTACAATGAGCAGTTCTTC
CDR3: CASSLRTASYNEQFF

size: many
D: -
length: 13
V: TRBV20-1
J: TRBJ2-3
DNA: TGCAGTGCATGGGAGGCTCCGCAGGATACGCAGTATTTT
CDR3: CSAWEAPQDTQYF

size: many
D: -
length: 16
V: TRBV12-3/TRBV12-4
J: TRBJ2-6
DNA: TGTGCCAGCAGTCCGGTACAGCTTTCTGGGGCCAACGTCCTGACTTTC
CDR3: CASSPVQLSGANVLTF

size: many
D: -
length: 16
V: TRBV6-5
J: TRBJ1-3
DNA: TGTGCCAGCAGTTACTCGAAGGACCCAAACCGGAACACCATATATTTT
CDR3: CASSYSKDPNRNTIYF

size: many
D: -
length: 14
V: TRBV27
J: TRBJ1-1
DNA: TGTGCCAGCAGTAAAACGGGACGGGTAGCTGAAGCTTTCTTT
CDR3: CASSKTGRVAEAFF

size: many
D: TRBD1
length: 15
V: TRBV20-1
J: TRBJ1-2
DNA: TGCAGTGCTAGAGATAATGACAGGGGGCGCAGGGGCTACACCTTC
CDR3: CSARDNDRGRRGYTF

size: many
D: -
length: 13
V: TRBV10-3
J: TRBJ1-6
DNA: TGTGCCATCAGACCGGGACTTAATTCACCCCTCCACTTT
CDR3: CAIRPGLNSPLHF

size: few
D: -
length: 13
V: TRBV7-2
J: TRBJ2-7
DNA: TGTGCCAGCAGCTTAACGGGCCGGAGCGAGCAGTACTTC
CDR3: CASSLTGRSEQYF

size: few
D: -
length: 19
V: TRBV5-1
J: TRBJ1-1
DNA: TGCGCCAGCAGCCCCAAAGGGGCCCCCCGGGGGGAGTCCAGCACTGAAGCTTTCTTT
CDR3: CASSPKGAPRGESSTEAFF

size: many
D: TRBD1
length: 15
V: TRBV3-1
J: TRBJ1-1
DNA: TGTGCCAGCAGCCCACTGACAGGGGGGGAAACTGAAGCTTTCTTT
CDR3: CASSPLTGGETEAFF

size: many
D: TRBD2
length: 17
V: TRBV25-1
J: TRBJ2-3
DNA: TGTGCCAGCAGTGAATTAACCGGGACTACCCCCACAGATACGCAGTATTTT
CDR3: CASSELTGTTPTDTQYF

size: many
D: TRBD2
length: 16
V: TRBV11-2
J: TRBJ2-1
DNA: TGTGCCAGCAGCCCGAGGACTAGCGGGCGAGACAATGAGCAGTTCTTC
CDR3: CASSPRTSGRDNEQFF

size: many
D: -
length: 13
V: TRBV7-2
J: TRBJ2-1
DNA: TGTGCCAGCAGCTTAGCGACTTTCTCGGGGCAGTTCTTC
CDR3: CASSLATFSGQFF

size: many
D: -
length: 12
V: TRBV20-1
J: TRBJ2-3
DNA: TGCAGCTCGTGGGGGTCGACAGATACGCAGTATTTT
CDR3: CSSWGSTDTQYF

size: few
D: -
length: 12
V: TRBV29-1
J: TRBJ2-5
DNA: TGCAGCGCAGGGGGGGGAGCGGAGACCCAGTACTTC
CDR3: CSAGGGAETQYF

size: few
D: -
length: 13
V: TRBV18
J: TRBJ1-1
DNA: TGTGCCAGCTCACCACAGGGAGGCACTGAAGCTTTCTTT
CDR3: CASSPQGGTEAFF

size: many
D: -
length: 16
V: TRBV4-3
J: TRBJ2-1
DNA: TGCGCCAGCAGCCTCGCAGGGCGAAGCTCCTACAATGAGCAGTTCTTC
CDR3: CASSLAGRSSYNEQFF

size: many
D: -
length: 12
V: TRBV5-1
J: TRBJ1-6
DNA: TGCGCCAGCAGTCCGGGTGATTCACCCCTCCACTTT
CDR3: CASSPGDSPLHF

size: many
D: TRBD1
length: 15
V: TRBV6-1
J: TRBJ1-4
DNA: TGTGCCAGCAGCGATAGAGGGACAGCTAATGAAAAACTGTTTTTT
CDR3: CASSDRGTANEKLFF

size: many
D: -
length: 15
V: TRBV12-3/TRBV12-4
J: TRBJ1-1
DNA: TGTGCCAGCAGTTGGTCCACAGGGTTCGGCACTGAAGCTTTCTTT
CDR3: CASSWSTGFGTEAFF

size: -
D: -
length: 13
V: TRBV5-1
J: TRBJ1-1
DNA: TGCGCCAGCAGCTTACAGGAGGCCACTGAAGCTTTCTTT
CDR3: CASSLQEATEAFF

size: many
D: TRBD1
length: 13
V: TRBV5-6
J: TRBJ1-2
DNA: TGTGCCAGCAGCTTGGCACAGGGGTATGGCTACACCTTC
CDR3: CASSLAQGYGYTF

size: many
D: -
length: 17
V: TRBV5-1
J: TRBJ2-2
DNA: TGCGCCAGCAGCTCGGTTGGGGACTCCTTGAACACCGGGGAGCTGTTTTTT
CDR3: CASSSVGDSLNTGELFF

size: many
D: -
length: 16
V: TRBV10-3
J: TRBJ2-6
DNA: TGTGCCATCAGTGAGTCGAAGGAATCTGGGGCCAACGTCCTGACTTTC
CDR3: CAISESKESGANVLTF

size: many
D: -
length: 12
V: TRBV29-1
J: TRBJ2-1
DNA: TGCAGCGTCGAGGCTCGGGGAAATGAGCAGTTCTTC
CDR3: CSVEARGNEQFF

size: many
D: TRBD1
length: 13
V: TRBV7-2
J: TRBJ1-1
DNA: TGTGCCAGCAGCTCAGGGACAGGGCGGCGAGCTTTCTTT
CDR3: CASSSGTGRRAFF

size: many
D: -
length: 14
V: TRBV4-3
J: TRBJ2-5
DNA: TGCGCCAGCAGCCAAGAGGGCAGAAGAGAGACCCAGTACTTC
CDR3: CASSQEGRRETQYF

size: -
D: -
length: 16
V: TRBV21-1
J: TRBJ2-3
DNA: TGTGCCAGCAGCAAAGACGCAGGGGGGAAAACAGATACGCAGTATTTT
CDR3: CASSKDAGGKTDTQYF

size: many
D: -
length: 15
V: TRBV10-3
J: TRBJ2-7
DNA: TGTGCCATCAGTGACGAGGAGGGGATGGACTACGAGCAGTACTTC
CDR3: CAISDEEGMDYEQYF

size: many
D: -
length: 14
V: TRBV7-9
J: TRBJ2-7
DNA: TGTGCCAGCAGCTCTTCAGGGGCGTCCTACGAGCAGTACTTC
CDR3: CASSSSGASYEQYF

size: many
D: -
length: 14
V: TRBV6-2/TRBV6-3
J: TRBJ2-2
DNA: TGTGCCAGCAGTTACTCAAGGGGCACCGGGGAGCTGTTTTTT
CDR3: CASSYSRGTGELFF

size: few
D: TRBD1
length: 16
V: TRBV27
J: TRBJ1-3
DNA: TGTGCCAGCAGTTTATCGATGAGGGGGCATGGAAACACCATATATTTT
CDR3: CASSLSMRGHGNTIYF

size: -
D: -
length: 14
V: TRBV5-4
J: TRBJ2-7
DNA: TGTGCCAGCAGCTTGGGCAGGGAGGTTAACGAGCAGTACTTC
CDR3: CASSLGREVNEQYF

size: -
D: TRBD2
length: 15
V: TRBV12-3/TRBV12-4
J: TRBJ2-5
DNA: TGTGCCAGCAAGTTTGGGGCGGGAGAAGGAGAGACCCAGTACTTC
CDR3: CASKFGAGEGETQYF

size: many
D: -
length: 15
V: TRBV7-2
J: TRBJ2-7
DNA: TGTGCCAGCAGCTTGGCGGGGGCGAGCTCCTACGAGCAGTACTTC
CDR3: CASSLAGASSYEQYF

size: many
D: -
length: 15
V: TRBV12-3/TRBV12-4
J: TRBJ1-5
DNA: TGTGCCAGCAGTTTAAGGGGGTCTGGCAATCAGCCCCAGCATTTT
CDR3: CASSLRGSGNQPQHF

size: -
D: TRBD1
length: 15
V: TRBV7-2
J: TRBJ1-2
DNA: TGTGCCAGCAGCTTAGCCGGGACAGCCCTCTATGGCTACACCTTC
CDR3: CASSLAGTALYGYTF

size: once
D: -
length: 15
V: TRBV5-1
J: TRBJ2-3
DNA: TGCGCCAGCAGCTCGGGGGACGGGACGCCAGATACGCAGTATTTT
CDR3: CASSSGDGTPDTQYF

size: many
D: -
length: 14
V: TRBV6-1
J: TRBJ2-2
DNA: TGTGCCAGCAGTGAAAGGGCGAACACCGGGGAGCTGTTTTTT
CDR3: CASSERANTGELFF

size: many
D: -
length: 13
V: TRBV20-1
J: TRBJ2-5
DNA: TGCAGTGCTAGTTGGGGGTTGCAAGAGACCCAGTACTTC
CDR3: CSASWGLQETQYF

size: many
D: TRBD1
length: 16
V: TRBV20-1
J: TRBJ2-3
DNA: TGCAGTGCTAGTTCGGACAGGGATCCATACACAGATACGCAGTATTTT
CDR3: CSASSDRDPYTDTQYF

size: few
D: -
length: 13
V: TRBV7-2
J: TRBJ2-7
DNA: TGTGCCAGCAGCGAAGACGTCTGGGGGGAGCAGTACTTC
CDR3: CASSEDVWGEQYF

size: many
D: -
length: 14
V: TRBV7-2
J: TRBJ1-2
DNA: TGTGCCAGCAGCTCCCCGGGACACCTTTATGGCTACACCTTC
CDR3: CASSSPGHLYGYTF

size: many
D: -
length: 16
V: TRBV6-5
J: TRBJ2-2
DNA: TGTGCCAGCAGTTATCTCAGGGTGCGTGGCACCGGGGAGCTGTTTTTT
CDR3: CASSYLRVRGTGELFF

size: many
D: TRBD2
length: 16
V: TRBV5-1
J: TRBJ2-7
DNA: TGCGCCAGCAGCTTGGCGGGAGGGGACTACTCCTACGAGCAGTACTTC
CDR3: CASSLAGGDYSYEQYF

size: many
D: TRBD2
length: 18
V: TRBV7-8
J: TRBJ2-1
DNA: TGTGCCAGCAGCTTCCAGAAACGAACCGGGACTAGCTACAATGAGCAGTTCTTC
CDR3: CASSFQKRTGTSYNEQFF

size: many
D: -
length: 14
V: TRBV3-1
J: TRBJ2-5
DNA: TGTGCCAGCAGCCAAGTTGTCCTCCAAGAGACCCAGTACTTC
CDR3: CASSQVVLQETQYF

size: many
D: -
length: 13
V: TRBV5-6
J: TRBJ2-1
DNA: TGTGCCAGCAGCCGTACTGGGGTCAATGAGCAGTTCTTC
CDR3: CASSRTGVNEQFF